The 20 T cell receptor beta chains below come from one sample, sequenced in a study of tumor and adjacent non-tumor tissue in lung cancer. TCRbeta libraries were built with three rounds of nested PCR, modified from ARM-PCR. Via MiXCR, TCRdb re-called the multiplex PCR reads, giving one row per CDR3 protein. The sample shows 48,000 or so distinct CDR3 sequences, more than 55% of them seen only once. No cell sorting was done before RNA was extracted from the tissue. The normal lung tissue was taken more than 3 cm from the tumor edge. Sequences were obtained from distant non-tumor lung tissue. These receptor sequences come from a woman between 70 and 85 years old with non-small cell lung cancer.

Regarding this clonotype: It may be a read error: a sequence one base away is much more abundant. The CDR3: CASILIHGDEQFF. For the CDR3, the DNA is TGTGCCAGCATCCTAATCCACGGCGATGAGCAGTTCTTC. The gene calls are TRBV7-8 and TRBJ2-1; D is ambiguous. Trimming stripped 7 bases from V and 8 bases from J, with 15 bases between. In germline, CDR1 is SGHVS, CDR2 FQNEAQ. The CDR3 length is 13 residues.

As concerns this clonotype: The CDR3 ends on some other residue instead of the conserved phenylalanine or tryptophan, so this is likely a read error. This chain connects TRBV12-3 or TRBV12-4 to TRBJ2-5; the match to TRBD1 covers 9 bases. The CDR3 is 14 residues long. Here the CDR3 reads CTSRKQGASETQYL. The CDR3 nucleotides are TGTACCAGCAGAAAACAGGGGGCGTCAGAGACCCAGTACCTC.

This clonotype was detected a few times. The chain has TRBV19 and TRBJ1-2; 7 nucleotides agree with TRBD1. J was trimmed by 5 bases and V by 6 bases; bases with no gene match: 0. Germline CDR1 LNHDA, CDR2 SQIVND (reference sequence). The length of the CDR3 is 11 residues. The DNA for the CDR3 is TGTGCCAGTAGGGACAGGTATGGCTACACCTTC. Translating it yields CASRDRYGYTF.

This clonotype is a singleton in its sample. Germline and junction disagree at one end, which may indicate a read error. CDR3 bases: TGTGCCAGTAGCTTATCAAGTGCTGGGGCCAACGTCCTGACTTTC. This gives the protein CASSLSSAGANVLTF. The chain employs TRBV11-2 and TRBJ2-6; D gene ambiguous. This CDR3 has 15 residues. CDR1 SGHAT and CDR2 FQNNGV come from the germline V gene.

On this clonotype itself: This may arise from a read error, as a much more abundant clone is one base away. The rearrangement uses TRBV5-1 and TRBJ2-5; D gene uncertain. Germline V lookup: CDR1 SGHRS, CDR2 YFSETQ. The CDR3 is 14 residues long. V shed 6 bases and J shed 4 bases, with 16 bases lying between them. The CDR3 DNA sequence: TGCGCCAGCACCCTTGACACCACCAGAGAGACCCAGTACTTC. The encoded protein is CASTLDTTRETQYF.

This clonotype was detected many times. The chain links TRBV29-1 to TRBJ2-7; D might be TRBD2 (7 bases). CDR1 SQVTM and CDR2 ANQGSEA come from the germline V gene. This CDR3 is 13 amino acids long. CDR3 amino acids: CSVRRGGGSEQYF. The CDR3 DNA follows: TGCTCCGTCCGCCGGGGCGGGGGCAGCGAGCAGTACTTC.

Notes on this clonotype: The final CDR3 position lacks the conserved phenylalanine or tryptophan, pointing to a likely read error. This chain links TRBV7-9 with TRBJ2-1, with TRBD2 as a possible D gene (6 bases). V dropped 4 bases and J dropped 6 bases, with 13 bases sitting between them. Per the germline V gene, CDR1 is SEHNR and CDR2 is FQNEAQ (reference sequence). The CDR3 loop spans 14 amino acids. CDR3 residues: CASSSPTGGNEQFL. In nucleotides, the CDR3 is TGTGCCAGCAGCTCCCCGACCGGGGGCAATGAGCAGTTCTTA.

For this clonotype: This may be a read error, as it is one base from a much larger clone. The chain employs TRBV7-9 and TRBJ2-7; 12 bases are a match to TRBD1. This CDR3 comprises 16 residues. The germline V gene encodes CDR1 SEHNR and CDR2 FQNEAQ (reference sequence). The V gene end was trimmed by 9 bases and the J gene end by 2 bases; junction bases not matched to a gene: 11. The CDR3 nucleotides are TGTGCCAGGAGCGCGGGGACAGGGGGCCTAACCTACGAGCAGTACTTC. It is translated as CARSAGTGGLTYEQYF.

This clonotype was picked up a small number of times. At one end, the junction sequence differs from germline, possibly due to a read error. The chain has TRBV29-1 and TRBJ2-5; possibly TRBD1 or TRBD2 for D (6 bases each). CDR1 is SQVTM and CDR2 is ANQGSEA in the germline V gene. The CDR3 is 14 residues long. CDR3 loop: CNVESEQGLETQYF. The CDR3 nucleotides are TGCAACGTTGAATCAGAACAGGGACTAGAGACCCAGTACTTC.

As regards this clonotype: The CDR3 end shows no conserved phenylalanine or tryptophan, and so a read error is likely. No DNA is shown, since the ends of the CDR3 on it are uncertain; the CDR3 is the one TCRdb lists. The chain couples TRBV11-1 to TRBJ2-1; TRBD1 is taken as the D call from the table, unchecked against the DNA. CDR1 SGHAT and CDR2 FQDESV come from the germline V gene (reference sequence). The CDR3 sequence runs 18 residues, both termini included. CDR3 protein: CASSLAGLRRGASNEQSV.

With regard to this clonotype: Likely a read error: the CDR3 ends without its conserved phenylalanine or tryptophan. The genes are TRBV6-9 and TRBJ2-3, with D maybe TRBD2 (5 bases). The CDR3 is 16 amino acids. Germline assignment: CDR1 MNHGY and CDR2 SVAAGI. CDR3 residues: CAISFVRAENTDTQYY. CDR3 nucleotide sequence: TGTGCGATCAGTTTTGTACGAGCGGAGAACACAGATACGCAGTATTAT.

On this clonotype itself: The CDR3 does not end in the conserved phenylalanine or tryptophan, so this is likely a read error. The rearrangement joins TRBV28 to TRBJ2-5, with D hard to call. Germline V gene lookup returns CDR1 MDHEN and CDR2 SYDVKM. The length of the CDR3 is 13 residues. The V gene lost 2 bases and the J gene lost 2 bases, with 6 bases spanning the gap. In DNA form, the CDR3 reads TGTGCCAGCAGTTTACCACCGCAAGAGACCCAGTACTTA. It translates to CASSLPPQETQYL.

The J gene is TRBJ2-7, the V gene TRBV6-5; D ambiguous. Looked up from germline, CDR1 is MNHEY and CDR2 is SVGAGI. CDR3 length: 11 residues. The CDR3 is CVTPVSYEQYF. CDR3 in DNA: TGTGTCACCCCGGTCTCCTACGAGCAGTACTTC.

This clonotype was counted only a few times. The chain carries TRBV2 and TRBJ2-7; 9 nucleotides align to TRBD2. Per germline, CDR1 SNHLY and CDR2 FYNNEI. J gave up 0 bases and V 5 bases, and 5 bases lay outside the gene matches. The CDR3 is made up of 15 amino acids. The CDR3 spells CASSSGLAISYEQYF. The CDR3 DNA follows: TGTGCCAGCAGTTCGGGACTAGCAATCTCCTACGAGCAGTACTTC.

Comment on this clonotype: One end of the junction varies from germline; a read error may be responsible. This chain joins TRBV11-2 and TRBJ2-5; 8 nucleotides agree with TRBD1. This CDR3 comprises 15 residues. CDR1 SGHAT and CDR2 FQNNGV come from the germline V gene. The CDR3 nucleotides are TGTGTCAGCAGCTTCGAGGGACAGGCTGCGGAGACCCAGTACTTC. This sequence encodes CVSSFEGQAAETQYF.

This clonotype has ten or more counts. The V gene is TRBV11-2, the J gene TRBJ2-2; D unclear. The CDR3 is made up of 17 amino acids. Trimming shortened V by 5 bases and J by 0 bases, and 16 bases separated the two germline ends. CDR1 and CDR2 (germline): SGHAT, FQNNGV. DNA for the CDR3: TGTGCCAGCAGCCCCCCCGGGCGGCTAGCGAACACCGGGGAGCTGTTTTTT. It specifies CASSPPGRLANTGELFF. The full variable domain, completed using reference TRBV11-2 and TRBJ2-2, is EAGVAQSPRYKIIEKRQSVAFWCNPISGHATLYWYQQILGQGPKLLIQFQNNGVVDDSQLPKDRFSAERLKGVDSTLKIQPAKLEDSAVYLCASSPPGRLANTGELFFGEGSRLTVL.

Comment on this clonotype: Since no conserved phenylalanine or tryptophan closes the CDR3, a read error is the likely cause. The CDR3 is CASSSARGGNGQFI. The CDR3 DNA reads TGTGCCAGCAGTTCGGCTAGAGGAGGTAATGGGCAGTTCATC. The genes are TRBV7-9 and TRBJ2-1; a possible D gene is TRBD2 (5 bases). From germline, CDR1 is SEHNR and CDR2 FQNEAQ (reference sequence). The length of the CDR3 is 14 residues.

Of note for this clonotype: One junction end disagrees with the germline gene, perhaps due to a read error. The gene calls are TRBV20-1 and TRBJ2-1; 8 nucleotides match TRBD2. In germline, CDR1 is DFQATT, CDR2 SNEGSKA (reference sequence). The CDR3 runs to 14 residues. This CDR3 reads CSAEIGGGYNGQFF. DNA of the CDR3: TGCAGTGCCGAGATCGGGGGGGGCTACAATGGGCAGTTCTTC.

This clonotype was recorded many times. The rearrangement uses TRBV5-6 and TRBJ2-3; the D gene is possibly TRBD1 (6 bases). Germline CDR1 is SGHDT and CDR2 is YYEEEE. V lost 3 bases, J lost 2 bases, and 13 bases lay in between. The length of the CDR3 is 15 residues. CDR3 sequence: CASSSTGKFTDTQYF. CDR3 in DNA: TGTGCCAGCAGCTCTACAGGGAAATTCACAGATACGCAGTATTTT.

On this clonotype: One base away lies a much larger clone, so this may be a sequencing read error. The chain combines TRBV30 with TRBJ1-2; D unclear. CDR1 GTSNPN and CDR2 SVGIG come from the germline V gene (reference sequence). This CDR3 is 11 amino acids long. CDR3 nucleotides: TGTGCCTGGAGTGTAGCATATGGCTACATCTTC. It codes for CAWSVAYGYIF.